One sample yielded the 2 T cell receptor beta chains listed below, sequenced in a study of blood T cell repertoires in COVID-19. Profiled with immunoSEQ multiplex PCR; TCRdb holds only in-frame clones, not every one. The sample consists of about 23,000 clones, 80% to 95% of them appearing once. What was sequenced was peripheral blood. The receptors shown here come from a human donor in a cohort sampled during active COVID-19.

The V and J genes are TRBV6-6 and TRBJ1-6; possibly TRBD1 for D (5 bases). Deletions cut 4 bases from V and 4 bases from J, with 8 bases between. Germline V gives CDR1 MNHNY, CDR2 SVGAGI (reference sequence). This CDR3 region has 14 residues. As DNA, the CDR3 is TGTGCCAGCAGTTCAGACAGATATAATTCACCCCTCCACTTT. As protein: CASSSDRYNSPLHF.

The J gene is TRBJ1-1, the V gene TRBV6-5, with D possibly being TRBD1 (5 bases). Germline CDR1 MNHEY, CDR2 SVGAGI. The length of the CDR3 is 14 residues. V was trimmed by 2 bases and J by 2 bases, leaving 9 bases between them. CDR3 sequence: CASSYGGGNTEAFF. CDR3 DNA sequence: TGTGCCAGCAGTTACGGGGGGGGTAACACTGAAGCTTTCTTT.